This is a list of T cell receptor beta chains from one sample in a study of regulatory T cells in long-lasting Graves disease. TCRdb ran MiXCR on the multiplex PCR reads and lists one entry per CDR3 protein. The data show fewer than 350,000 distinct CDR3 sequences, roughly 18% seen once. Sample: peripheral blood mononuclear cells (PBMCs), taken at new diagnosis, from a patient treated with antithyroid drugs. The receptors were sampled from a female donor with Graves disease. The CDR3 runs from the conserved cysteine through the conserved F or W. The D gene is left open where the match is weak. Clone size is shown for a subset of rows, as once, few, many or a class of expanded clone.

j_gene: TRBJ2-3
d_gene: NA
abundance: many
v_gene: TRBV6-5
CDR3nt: TGTGCCAGCAGTTACACGGCCAAGGGCGGGATAAGCACAGATACGCAGTATTTT
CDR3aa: CASSYTAKGGISTDTQYF

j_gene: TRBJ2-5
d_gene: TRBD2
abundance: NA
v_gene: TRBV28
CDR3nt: TGTGCCAGCAGTTCACCGACGGGACTAGCGGGGTTACAAGAGACCCAGTACTTC
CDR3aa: CASSSPTGLAGLQETQYF

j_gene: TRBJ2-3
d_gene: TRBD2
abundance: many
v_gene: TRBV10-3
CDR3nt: TGTGCCATCGGTAGACTAGCAGCAGATACGCAGTATTTT
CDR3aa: CAIGRLAADTQYF

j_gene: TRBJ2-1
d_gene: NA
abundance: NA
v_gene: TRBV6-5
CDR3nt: TGTGCCAGCAGTTACTCGGTTAGCGGTGGGAATGAGCAGTTCTTC
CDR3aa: CASSYSVSGGNEQFF

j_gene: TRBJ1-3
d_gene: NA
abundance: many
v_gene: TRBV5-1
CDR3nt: TGCGCCAGCAGCTTGGAAGACAGACCCTCTGGAAACACCATATATTTT
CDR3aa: CASSLEDRPSGNTIYF

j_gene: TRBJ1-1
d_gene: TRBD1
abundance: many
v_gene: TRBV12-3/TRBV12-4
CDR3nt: TGTGCCAGCAGTTCTTTGACAGGGTCGGCTGAAGCTTTCTTT
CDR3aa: CASSSLTGSAEAFF

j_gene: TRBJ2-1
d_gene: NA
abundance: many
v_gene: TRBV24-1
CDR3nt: TGTGCCACCAGTGAGAATGAGGGCAGATCCTACAATGAGCAGTTCTTC
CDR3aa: CATSENEGRSYNEQFF

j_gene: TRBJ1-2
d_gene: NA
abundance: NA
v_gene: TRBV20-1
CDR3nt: TGCAGTGCTTTGTCGGGCGGCTACACCTTC
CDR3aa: CSALSGGYTF

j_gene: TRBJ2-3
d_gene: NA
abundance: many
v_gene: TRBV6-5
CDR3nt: TGTGCCAGCAGTTACGGTTCAAGCACAGATACGCAGTATTTT
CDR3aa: CASSYGSSTDTQYF

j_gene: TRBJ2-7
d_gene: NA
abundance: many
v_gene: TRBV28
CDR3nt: TGTGCCAGCAGTTCCCTCGGGGCAGCGAGCTCCTACGAGCAGTACTTC
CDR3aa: CASSSLGAASSYEQYF

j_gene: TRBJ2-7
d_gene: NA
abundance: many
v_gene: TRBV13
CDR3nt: TGTGCCAGCAGCTTAGGCAGGTCGGCCTACGAGCAGTACTTC
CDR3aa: CASSLGRSAYEQYF

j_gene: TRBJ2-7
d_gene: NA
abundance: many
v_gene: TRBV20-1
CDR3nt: TGCAGTGCTAGCCTTGAGCGGAAACACGAGCAGTACTTC
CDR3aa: CSASLERKHEQYF

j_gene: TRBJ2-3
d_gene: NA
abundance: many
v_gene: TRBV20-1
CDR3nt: TGCAGTGCTAGGAGGGTAGCGTCCGATACGCAGTATTTT
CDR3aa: CSARRVASDTQYF

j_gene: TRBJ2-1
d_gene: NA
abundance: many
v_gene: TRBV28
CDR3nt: TGTGCCAGCAGTTTATTAGAAGGGGCTAGGTACAATGAGCAGTTCTTC
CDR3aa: CASSLLEGARYNEQFF

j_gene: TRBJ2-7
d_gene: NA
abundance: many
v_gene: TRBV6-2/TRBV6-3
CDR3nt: TGTGCCAGCAGTGAAGAGGCGCTCTCCTACGAGCAGTACTTC
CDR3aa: CASSEEALSYEQYF

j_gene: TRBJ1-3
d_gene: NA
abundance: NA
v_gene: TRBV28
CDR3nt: TGTGCCAGCAGTTTCCCGGGGGGAAACACCATATATTTT
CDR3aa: CASSFPGGNTIYF

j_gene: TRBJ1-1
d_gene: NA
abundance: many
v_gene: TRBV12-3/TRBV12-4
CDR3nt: TGTGCCAGCAGTTTCGGACAATTCGCTGAAGCTTTCTTT
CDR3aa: CASSFGQFAEAFF

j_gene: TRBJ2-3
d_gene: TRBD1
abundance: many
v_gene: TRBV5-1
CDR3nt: TGCGCCAGCAGATCGGGACAGATAACAGATACGCAGTATTTT
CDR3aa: CASRSGQITDTQYF

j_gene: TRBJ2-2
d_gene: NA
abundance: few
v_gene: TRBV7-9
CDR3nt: TGTGCCAGCAGAGTTAGAGGGACTGGTGAGAGGTTAGACACCGGGGAGCTGTTTTTT
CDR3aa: CASRVRGTGERLDTGELFF

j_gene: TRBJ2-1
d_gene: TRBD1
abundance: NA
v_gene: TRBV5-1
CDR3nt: TGCGCCAGCAGCCGGGACAGGCCAAATGAGCAGTTCTTC
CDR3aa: CASSRDRPNEQFF

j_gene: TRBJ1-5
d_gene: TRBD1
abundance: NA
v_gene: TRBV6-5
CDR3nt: TGTGCCAGCAGTTCCAAGGGGACAGGGAAGAATCAGCCCCAGCATTTT
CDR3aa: CASSSKGTGKNQPQHF

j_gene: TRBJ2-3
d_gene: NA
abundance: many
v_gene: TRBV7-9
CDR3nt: TGTGCCAGCAGCTTAAGGGTCAGGGGACTCTACACAGATACGCAGTATTTT
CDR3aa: CASSLRVRGLYTDTQYF

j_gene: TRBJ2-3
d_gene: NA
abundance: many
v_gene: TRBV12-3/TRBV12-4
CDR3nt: TGTGCCAGCAGTTTGGTGGCCCAAAGCACAGATACGCAGTATTTT
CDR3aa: CASSLVAQSTDTQYF

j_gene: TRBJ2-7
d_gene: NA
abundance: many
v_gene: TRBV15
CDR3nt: TGTGCCACCAGCAGAGATTGGGGAATGAGCTACGAGCAGTACTTC
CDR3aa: CATSRDWGMSYEQYF

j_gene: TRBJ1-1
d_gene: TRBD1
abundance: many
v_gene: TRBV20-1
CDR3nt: TGCAGTGCTCGCACAGGGGCCACTGAAGCTTTCTTT
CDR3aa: CSARTGATEAFF

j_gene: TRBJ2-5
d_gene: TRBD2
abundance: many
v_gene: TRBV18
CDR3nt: TGTGCCAGCTCACCACCTGGACTAGGAAGAGAGACCCAGTACTTC
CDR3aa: CASSPPGLGRETQYF

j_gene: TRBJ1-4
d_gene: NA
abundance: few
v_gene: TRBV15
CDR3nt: TGTGCCACCAGCAGAGGGGGGACTAATGAAAAACTGTTTTTT
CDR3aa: CATSRGGTNEKLFF

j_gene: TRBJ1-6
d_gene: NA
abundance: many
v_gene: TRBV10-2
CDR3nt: TGCGCCAGCAGTGTGGGGCAGGGAAATTCACCCCTCCACTTT
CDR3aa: CASSVGQGNSPLHF

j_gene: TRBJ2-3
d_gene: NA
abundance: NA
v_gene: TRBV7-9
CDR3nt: TGTGCCAGCAGCTTATCCGGACTCGGAGATACGCAGTATTTT
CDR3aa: CASSLSGLGDTQYF

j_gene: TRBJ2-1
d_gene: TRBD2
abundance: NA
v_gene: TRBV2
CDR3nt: TGTGCCAGCAGCGCCCACCCCAAGCTAGCGGGAGGGCCGGGTGAGCAGTTCTTC
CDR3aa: CASSAHPKLAGGPGEQFF

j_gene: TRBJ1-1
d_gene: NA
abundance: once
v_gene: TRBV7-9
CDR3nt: TGTGCCAGCAGCTTAGCCCCCACTGAAGCTTTCTTT
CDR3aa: CASSLAPTEAFF

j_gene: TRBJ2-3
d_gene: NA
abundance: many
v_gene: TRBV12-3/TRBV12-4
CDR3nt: TGTGCCAGCACCACTAGGCAGTACACAGATACGCAGTATTTT
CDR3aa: CASTTRQYTDTQYF

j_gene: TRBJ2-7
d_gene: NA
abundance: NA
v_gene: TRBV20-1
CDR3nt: TGCAGTGCTGGCCGCGGGGAGGACGAGCAGTACTTC
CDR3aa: CSAGRGEDEQYF

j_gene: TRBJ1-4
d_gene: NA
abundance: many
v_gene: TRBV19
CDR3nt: TGTGCCAGTATTGAGGGGAATCATGAAAAACTGTTTTTT
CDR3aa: CASIEGNHEKLFF

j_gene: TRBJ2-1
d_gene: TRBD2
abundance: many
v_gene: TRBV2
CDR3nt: TGTGCCAGCAGTAAACTAGCGGGAGGGCCGGATGAGCAGTTCTTC
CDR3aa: CASSKLAGGPDEQFF

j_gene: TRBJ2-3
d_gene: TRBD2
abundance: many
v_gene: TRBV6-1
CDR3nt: TGTGCCAGCAGCGGACTAGCGGGAGTTACGCAGTATTTT
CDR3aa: CASSGLAGVTQYF